Listed below are T cell receptor beta chains from one sample, sequenced in a study of identifying expanded T cells in peripheral blood. TCRdb keeps only in-frame clones here, not all; method: immunoSEQ multiplex PCR. The sample lists fewer than 80,000 clones, about 80% occurring once. Sample: blood. Receptors originate from a person between 18 and 70 years old in good health. Both conserved end residues are part of each CDR3. A D gene is named only where the DNA matches it firmly. Size is stated for part of the rows, as once, few or many counts, or as a class when the clone is expanded.

v_call	j_call	clone_size	d_call	cdr3_aa	cdr3_nt
TRBV20-1	TRBJ1-2	few	NA	CSARVGDGYTF	TGCAGTGCTAGAGTAGGGGATGGCTACACCTTC
TRBV11-2	TRBJ2-5	NA	TRBD2	CASSGGAGGIQETQYF	TGTGCCAGCAGCGGGGGAGCGGGAGGGATACAAGAGACCCAGTACTTC
TRBV30	TRBJ1-6	NA	NA	CAWSSSSPLHF	TGTGCCTGGAGTTCTTCCTCACCCCTCCACTTT
TRBV7-2	TRBJ2-5	NA	NA	CASSLVGWGTVQETQYF	TGTGCCAGCAGCTTAGTGGGGTGGGGGACTGTCCAAGAGACCCAGTACTTC
TRBV25-1	TRBJ2-5	NA	NA	CASSEGLWETQYF	TGTGCCAGCAGTGAAGGGTTATGGGAGACCCAGTACTTC
TRBV2	TRBJ1-1	NA	NA	CASSELGTNAEAFF	TGTGCCAGCAGTGAATTGGGTACAAACGCTGAAGCTTTCTTT
TRBV7-3	TRBJ1-1	NA	NA	CASSPEATTEAFF	TGTGCCAGCAGCCCCGAAGCTACCACTGAAGCTTTCTTT
TRBV19	TRBJ2-2	NA	TRBD2	CASRGLAGLAGELFF	TGTGCCAGTAGGGGACTAGCGGGGTTGGCCGGGGAGCTGTTTTTT
TRBV7-3	TRBJ2-2	few	TRBD2	CASSYGGINTGELFF	TGTGCCAGCAGCTACGGGGGGATAAACACCGGGGAGCTGTTTTTT
TRBV5-4	TRBJ2-3	once	TRBD1	CASSLTGAYSDTQYF	TGTGCCAGCAGCTTGACAGGGGCCTACTCAGATACGCAGTATTTT
TRBV7-2	TRBJ1-1	NA	NA	CASSRPGENTEAFF	TGTGCCAGCAGCCGACCTGGAGAGAACACTGAAGCTTTCTTT
TRBV11-2	TRBJ2-2	once	TRBD1	CASSRQGAVGGELFF	TGTGCCAGCAGCCGACAGGGGGCAGTCGGCGGGGAGCTGTTTTTT
TRBV5-5	TRBJ1-3	NA	TRBD1	CASSPHPGQSSGNTIYF	TGTGCCAGCAGCCCCCATCCGGGACAGAGCTCTGGAAACACCATATATTTT
TRBV6-6	TRBJ1-5	NA	TRBD1	CASSWKNRGRNQPQHF	TGTGCCAGCAGTTGGAAAAACAGGGGGCGAAATCAGCCCCAGCATTTT
TRBV15	TRBJ2-2	NA	TRBD1	CATSISGTGATGELFF	TGTGCCACCTCCATTTCCGGGACAGGGGCCACCGGGGAGCTGTTTTTT
TRBV14	TRBJ2-6	NA	NA	CASRRRSGSGANVLTF	TGTGCCAGCAGACGACGGTCCGGGAGTGGGGCCAACGTCCTGACTTTC
TRBV4-3	TRBJ2-1	NA	TRBD2	CASSQSLLGLAMYNEQFF	TGCGCCAGCAGCCAATCACTCTTGGGACTAGCGATGTACAATGAGCAGTTCTTC
TRBV5-1	TRBJ1-1	NA	NA	CASSLISGSTEAFF	TGCGCCAGCAGCTTAATTTCAGGGAGCACTGAAGCTTTCTTT
TRBV5-1	TRBJ1-5	NA	TRBD1	CASSLERTGRKPQHF	TGCGCCAGCAGCTTGGAACGGACAGGTCGAAAGCCCCAGCATTTT
TRBV7-2	TRBJ2-3	NA	TRBD2	CASSPLSGSRVTDTQYF	TGTGCCAGCAGCCCCCTTAGCGGGAGTAGGGTCACAGATACGCAGTATTTT
TRBV13	TRBJ1-6	NA	TRBD1	CASSSTRTGRNSPLHF	TGTGCCAGCAGCTCTACACGGACAGGGCGGAATTCACCCCTCCACTTT
TRBV11-2	TRBJ1-5	NA	NA	CASSLDPVSTGPQHF	TGTGCCAGCAGCTTAGATCCCGTGTCGACGGGACCCCAGCATTTT
TRBV7-2	TRBJ1-2	NA	TRBD1	CASSRGQGPGNYGYTF	TGTGCCAGCAGCCGGGGACAGGGGCCCGGTAACTATGGCTACACCTTC
TRBV28	TRBJ1-3	NA	NA	CASSEAGVSGNTIYF	TGTGCCAGCAGTGAGGCAGGAGTCTCTGGAAACACCATATATTTT
TRBV4-1	TRBJ1-1	NA	NA	CASSQVSERVEAFF	TGCGCCAGCAGCCAAGTCTCAGAAAGGGTGGAAGCTTTCTTT
TRBV5-6	TRBJ1-2	NA	TRBD1	CASSFLTGIAGYTF	TGTGCCAGCAGCTTTTTGACAGGGATCGCTGGCTACACCTTC
TRBV5-1	TRBJ2-3	NA	NA	CASSLGADTQYF	TGCGCCAGCAGCTTGGGGGCAGATACGCAGTATTTT
TRBV6-6	TRBJ1-2	once	TRBD1	CASRPDRGPGYTF	TGTGCCAGCAGACCCGACAGGGGACCTGGCTACACCTTC
TRBV28	TRBJ2-6	NA	NA	CASSAKSLTQSRANVLTF	TGTGCCAGCAGTGCAAAGAGCTTGACACAAAGTCGGGCCAACGTCCTGACTTTC
TRBV2	TRBJ1-6	few	NA	CASSERSDSPLHF	TGTGCCAGCAGTGAAAGGTCGGATTCACCCCTCCACTTT
TRBV27	TRBJ1-2	NA	NA	CASRDPGEGYTF	TGTGCCAGCAGGGATCCAGGGGAGGGCTACACCTTC
TRBV6-5	TRBJ1-2	NA	NA	CASSYSGGGGYTF	TGTGCCAGCAGTTACTCAGGGGGAGGTGGCTACACCTTC
TRBV18	TRBJ1-4	NA	NA	CASSPTGRGLEKLFF	TGTGCCAGCTCACCTACCGGGAGGGGTTTGGAAAAACTGTTTTTT
TRBV15	TRBJ2-3	NA	NA	CATSRDVNGATDTQYF	TGTGCCACCAGCAGAGATGTCAACGGTGCCACAGATACGCAGTATTTT
TRBV18	TRBJ1-2	NA	NA	CASSPDRGGLGYTF	TGTGCCAGCTCACCCGATCGTGGTGGGCTAGGCTACACCTTC
TRBV4-3	TRBJ2-3	once	NA	CASSLGGAEGTQYF	TGCGCCAGCAGCCTCGGGGGTGCCGAGGGTACGCAGTATTTT
TRBV7-2	TRBJ2-3	NA	TRBD2	CASSAFLAGGLADTQYF	TGTGCCAGCAGCGCATTTTTAGCGGGGGGGCTCGCAGATACGCAGTATTTT
TRBV5-4	TRBJ2-7	NA	TRBD1	CASSDGTGRVEQYF	TGTGCCAGCAGCGACGGGACAGGACGTGTCGAGCAGTACTTC
TRBV28	TRBJ2-1	NA	TRBD2	CASSQPLAGGLYNEQFF	TGTGCCAGCAGTCAACCTCTGGCGGGAGGGCTTTACAATGAGCAGTTCTTC
TRBV5-4	TRBJ2-7	NA	TRBD2	CASRDGLAGGPSEQYF	TGTGCCAGCAGGGATGGACTAGCGGGAGGCCCAAGCGAGCAGTACTTC
TRBV25-1	TRBJ2-3	NA	NA	CASSDLAVSTDTQYF	TGTGCCAGCAGTGATCTCGCGGTTAGCACAGATACGCAGTATTTT
TRBV5-1	TRBJ2-6	NA	NA	CASSLALQGMGANVLTF	TGCGCCAGCAGCTTGGCCCTTCAGGGAATGGGGGCCAACGTCCTGACTTTC
TRBV7-6	TRBJ2-7	NA	NA	CASSLLGSVPDEQYF	TGTGCCAGCAGCTTACTCGGCAGCGTGCCTGACGAGCAGTACTTC
TRBV6-1	TRBJ2-1	NA	NA	CASTGRSSYNEQFF	TGTGCCAGCACCGGACGGAGCTCCTACAATGAGCAGTTCTTC
TRBV7-2	TRBJ2-7	once	NA	CASSGVKQYF	TGTGCCAGCAGCGGAGTAAAGCAGTACTTC
TRBV15	TRBJ1-2	NA	NA	CATSRATGPNYGYTF	TGTGCCACCAGCAGAGCTACAGGCCCCAACTATGGCTACACCTTC